This TCR beta chain originates from a study of spatial heterogeneity in lung cancer (dated by TCRdb to between 2018 and 2021). Turning to the overall study: Beta-chain transcripts were consistently detected in greater numbers than alpha-chain transcripts, which likely reflects a higher abundance of beta-chain transcripts. Nonsynonymous mutation counts, determined by whole-exome sequencing of tumor tissue, were related to features of the TCR repertoire. At surgery, both alpha and beta chains were TCR-sequenced in roughly 200 tumor regions, fewer than 85 matched nontumor lung samples and some 60 PBMC samples. The study quantitatively compared TCR alpha and beta repertoires across multiple tumor regions, matched nontumor lung and blood in non-small cell lung cancer. In the raw uncorrected reads, each unique combination of TCR and UMI appeared on average more than ten times.

The table lists this clonotype with many counts. Its antigen is currently not known. No per-base quality is available; no much larger clone lies one base away. Overall study results and their limits: Additional single-cell paired TCR alpha and beta sequencing was considered necessary to confirm, at a functional level, the hypothesis that regional TCRs recognize regional mutations.

The CDR3 has 13 amino acids, counting the end cysteine and phenylalanine. Left in the record is the CDR3 DNA by itself, 39 bases read in frame from the first base. The CDR1 and CDR2 encoded by the germline V gene are MNHEY and SVGAGI. V drops 6 bases and J drops 2 bases, leaving 11 bases in between. In light of the paper, this sample's time point label describes: sample taken at primary tumor resection. Donors were under 95 patients with early-stage, untreated non-small cell lung cancer from the lung TRACERx cohort. Without any cell sorting, TCR sequencing was performed on whole RNA extracted either from tumor and nontumor lung tissue or from cryopreserved PBMC samples. A patient was chosen for TCR sequencing only when enough RNA was available from at least two tumor regions. Before being selected, tumor and adjacent nontumor lung specimens were reviewed by a lung pathologist. The library was obtained by 5' RACE. Instrument used: NextSeq 500. The TCR library protocol attached a unique molecular identifier to each TCR cDNA molecule to allow correction of PCR and sequencing errors. In the paper's pipeline: Decombinator tools were used for TCR identification, UMI-based error correction and CDR3 extraction. Expanded TCRs were defined as those above a frequency of 2 per 1,000, corresponding to the top 1% of the tumor frequency distribution. Each repertoire was subsampled 100 times to 5,000 TCRs, after which Renyi diversity was computed with the R vegan package. CDR3 similarity networks were built from amino acid triplet string-kernel similarity, connecting CDR3s with pairwise similarity above 0.82. The raw public data were reprocessed by TCRdb itself: fastp quality trimming at Q25, MiXCR clonotype calling, in-frame beta chains only. Each CDR3 protein gets just one entry, which takes the most common genes and DNA from the rows behind it. These V and J calls rely on TCRdb rather than the paper's analysis. The sample contains 7,000 to 8,500 distinct CDR3 sequences, approximately 9.8% of them found a single time. The ten largest clonotypes hold around 24% of the sample.

The chain is encoded by TRBV6-5 joined to TRBJ2-7; possibly the D gene is TRBD1, per 6 matching bases. The source was normal lung tissue next to the tumor, collected at surgery. The TCR comes from a male donor with early-stage non-small cell lung cancer. DNA sequence: TGTGCCAGCAGCCCCGCAGGGGCCTACGAGCAGTACTTC. Protein translation: CASSPAGAYEQYF.